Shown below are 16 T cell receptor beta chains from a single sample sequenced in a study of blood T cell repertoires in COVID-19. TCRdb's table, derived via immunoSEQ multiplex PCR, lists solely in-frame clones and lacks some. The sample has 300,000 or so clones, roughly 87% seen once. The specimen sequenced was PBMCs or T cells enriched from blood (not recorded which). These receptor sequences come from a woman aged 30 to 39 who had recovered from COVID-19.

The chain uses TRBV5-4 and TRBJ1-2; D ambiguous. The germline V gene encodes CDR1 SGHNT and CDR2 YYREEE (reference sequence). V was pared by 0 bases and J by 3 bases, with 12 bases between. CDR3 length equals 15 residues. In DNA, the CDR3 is TGTGCCAGCAGCTTGGCCACGTATCAGGACTATGGCTACACCTTC. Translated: CASSLATYQDYGYTF.

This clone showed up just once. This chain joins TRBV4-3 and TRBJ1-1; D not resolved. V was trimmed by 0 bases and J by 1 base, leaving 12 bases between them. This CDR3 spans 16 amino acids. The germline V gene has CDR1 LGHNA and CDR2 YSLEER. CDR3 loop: CASSQDLPGPNTEAFF. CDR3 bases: TGCGCCAGCAGCCAAGATCTTCCAGGCCCGAACACTGAAGCTTTCTTT.

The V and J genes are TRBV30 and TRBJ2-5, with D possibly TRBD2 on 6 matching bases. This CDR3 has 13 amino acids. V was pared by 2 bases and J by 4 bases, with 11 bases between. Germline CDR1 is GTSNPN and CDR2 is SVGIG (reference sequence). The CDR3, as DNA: TGTGCCTGGAGTAAAATGGGGGGAGAGACCCAGTACTTC. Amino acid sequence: CAWSKMGGETQYF.

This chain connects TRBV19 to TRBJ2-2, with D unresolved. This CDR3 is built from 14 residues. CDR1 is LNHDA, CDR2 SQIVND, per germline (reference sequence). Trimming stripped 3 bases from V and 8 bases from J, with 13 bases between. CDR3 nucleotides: TGTGCCAGTAGTATCAGACTTGGAAGGGGGGAGCTGTTTTTT. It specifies CASSIRLGRGELFF.

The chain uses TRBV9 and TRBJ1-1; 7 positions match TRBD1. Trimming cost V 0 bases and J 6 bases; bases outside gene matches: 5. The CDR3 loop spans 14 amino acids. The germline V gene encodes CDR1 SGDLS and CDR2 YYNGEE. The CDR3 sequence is CASSVGQGGAEAFF. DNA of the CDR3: TGTGCCAGCAGCGTAGGTCAAGGGGGCGCTGAAGCTTTCTTT.

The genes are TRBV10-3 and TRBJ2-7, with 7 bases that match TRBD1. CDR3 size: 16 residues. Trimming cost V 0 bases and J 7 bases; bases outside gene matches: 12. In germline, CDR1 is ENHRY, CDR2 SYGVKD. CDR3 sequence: CAISESGRTGAREQYF. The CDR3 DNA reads TGTGCCATCAGTGAGTCGGGACGGACAGGCGCGAGGGAGCAGTACTTC.

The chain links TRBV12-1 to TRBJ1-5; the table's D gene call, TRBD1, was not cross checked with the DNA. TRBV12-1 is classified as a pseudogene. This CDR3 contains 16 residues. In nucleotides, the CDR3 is TGTGCCAGCAGCCCAGACAGTAAACCTAGCAATCAGCCCCAGCATTTT. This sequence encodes CASSPDSKPSNQPQHF.

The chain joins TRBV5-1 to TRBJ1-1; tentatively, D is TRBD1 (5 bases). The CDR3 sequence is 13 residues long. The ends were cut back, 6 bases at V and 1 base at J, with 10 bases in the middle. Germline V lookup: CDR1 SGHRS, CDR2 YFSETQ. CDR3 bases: TGCGCCAGCACCACGACAGAGAACACTGAAGCTTTCTTT. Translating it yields CASTTTENTEAFF.

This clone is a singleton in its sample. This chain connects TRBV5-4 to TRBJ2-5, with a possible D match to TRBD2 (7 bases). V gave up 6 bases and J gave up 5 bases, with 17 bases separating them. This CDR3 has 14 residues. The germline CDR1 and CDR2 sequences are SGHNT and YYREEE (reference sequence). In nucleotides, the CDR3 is TGTGCCAGCACCGTAGGGGGGGCCAAGGAGACCCAGTACTTC. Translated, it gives CASTVGGAKETQYF.

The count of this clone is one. CDR3 sequence: CASSPGTVHEQYF. CDR3 DNA sequence: TGTGCCAGCAGCCCCGGGACAGTCCACGAGCAGTACTTC. This chain links TRBV13 with TRBJ2-7; TRBD1 matches 7 bases. V lost 5 bases and J lost 5; bases outside the gene matches: 6. Germline V gene lookup returns CDR1 PRHDT and CDR2 FYEKMQ (reference sequence). This CDR3 comprises 13 residues.

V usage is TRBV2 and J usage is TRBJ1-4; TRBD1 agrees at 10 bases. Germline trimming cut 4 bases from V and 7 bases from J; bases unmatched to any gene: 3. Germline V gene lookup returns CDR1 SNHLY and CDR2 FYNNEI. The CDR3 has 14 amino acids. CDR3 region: CASSGGQGVEKLFF. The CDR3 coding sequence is TGTGCCAGCAGTGGAGGACAGGGGGTTGAAAAACTGTTTTTT.

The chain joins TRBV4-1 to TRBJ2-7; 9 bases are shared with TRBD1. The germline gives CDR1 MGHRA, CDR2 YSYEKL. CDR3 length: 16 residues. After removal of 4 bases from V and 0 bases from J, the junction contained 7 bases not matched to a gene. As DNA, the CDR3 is TGCGCCAGCAGCCTCCCAGCGGGACAGGGCTCCTACGAGCAGTACTTC. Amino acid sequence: CASSLPAGQGSYEQYF.

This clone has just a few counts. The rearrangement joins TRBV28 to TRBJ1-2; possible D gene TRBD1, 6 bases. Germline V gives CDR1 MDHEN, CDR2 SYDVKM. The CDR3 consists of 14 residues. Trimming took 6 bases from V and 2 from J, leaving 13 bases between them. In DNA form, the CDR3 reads TGTGCCAGCAGGGGATACAGGGAAAACTATGGCTACACCTTC. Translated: CASRGYRENYGYTF.

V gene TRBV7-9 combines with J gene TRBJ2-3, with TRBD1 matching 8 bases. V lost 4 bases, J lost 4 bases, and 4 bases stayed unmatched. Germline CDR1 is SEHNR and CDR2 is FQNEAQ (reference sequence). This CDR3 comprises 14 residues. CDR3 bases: TGTGCCAGCAGCTCCAGGGGGCCTGCAGATACGCAGTATTTT. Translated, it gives CASSSRGPADTQYF.

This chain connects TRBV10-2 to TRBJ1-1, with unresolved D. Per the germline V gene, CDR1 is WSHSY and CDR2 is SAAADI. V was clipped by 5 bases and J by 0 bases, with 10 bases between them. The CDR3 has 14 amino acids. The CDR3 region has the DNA TGCGCCAGCAGTCTGCGGCAGTTGAACACTGAAGCTTTCTTT. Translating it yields CASSLRQLNTEAFF.

In DNA, the CDR3 is TGTGCCAGCAGTTACATCGGCGGGGGGGCCGCGGATACGCAGTATTTT. Translating gives CASSYIGGGAADTQYF. The gene calls are TRBV6-2 or TRBV6-3 and TRBJ2-3; 9 nucleotides line up with TRBD2. This CDR3 region has 16 residues. From germline, CDR1 is MNHEY and CDR2 SVGEGT. Trimming cost V 2 bases and J 6 bases; bases outside gene matches: 9.